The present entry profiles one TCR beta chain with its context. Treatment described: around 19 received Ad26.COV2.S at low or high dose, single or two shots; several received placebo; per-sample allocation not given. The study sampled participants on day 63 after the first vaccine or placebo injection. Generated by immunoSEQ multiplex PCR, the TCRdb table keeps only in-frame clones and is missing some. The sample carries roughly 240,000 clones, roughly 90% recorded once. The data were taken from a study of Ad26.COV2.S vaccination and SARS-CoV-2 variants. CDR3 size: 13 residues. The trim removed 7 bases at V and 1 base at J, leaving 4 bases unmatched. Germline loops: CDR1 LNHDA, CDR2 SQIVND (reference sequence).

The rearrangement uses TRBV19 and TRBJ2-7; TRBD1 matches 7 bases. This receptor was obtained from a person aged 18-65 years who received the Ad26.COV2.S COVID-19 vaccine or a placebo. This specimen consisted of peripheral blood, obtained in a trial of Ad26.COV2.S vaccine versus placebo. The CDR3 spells CASTRQGSYEQYF. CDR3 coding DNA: TGTGCCAGTACCCGACAGGGATCCTACGAGCAGTACTTC.